The 30 T cell receptor beta chains below come from one sample, sequenced in a study of CD8+ T cells in alopecia areata. The treatment: oral pan-JAK inhibitor, 5-10 mg twice daily. RNA extraction was followed by reverse transcription into cDNA, which acted as the sequencing template. The table came from immunoSEQ multiplex PCR; TCRdb's copy has only in-frame clones and leaves some out. Of approximately 280,000 clones listed, more than 45% are singletons. The source material was CD4+ T cells sorted from blood, sampled at week 24, from a patient treated with tofacitinib. These receptors came from a human donor with alopecia areata.

The rearrangement links TRBV11-2 to TRBJ1-6, with D possibly matching TRBD1 (5 bases). The CDR3 length is 15 residues. Germline V CDR1 and CDR2: SGHAT, FQNNGV. Trimming removed 2 bases at V and 10 bases at J, with 15 bases between. The CDR3: CASSLYGGVESPLHF. DNA of the CDR3: TGTGCCAGCAGCTTATATGGAGGGGTGGAATCACCCCTCCACTTT.

This clone was recorded a few times. V is TRBV7-6 and J is TRBJ1-1; TRBD1 matches at 10 bases. This CDR3 has 14 amino acids. The germline V gene has CDR1 SGHVS and CDR2 FNYEAQ. J gave up 5 bases and V 5 bases, and 5 bases lay outside the gene matches. DNA of the CDR3: TGTGCCAGCAGCCCCGGGACAGGGGAGACTGAAGCTTTCTTT. Translated: CASSPGTGETEAFF.

The chain is built from TRBV30 and TRBJ1-1; no definite D call. Trimming shortened V by 2 bases and J by 3 bases, and 16 bases separated the two germline ends. Germline V gene data show CDR1 as GTSNPN and CDR2 as SVGIG (reference sequence). This CDR3 has 15 amino acids. CDR3 nucleotides: TGTGCCTGGAGTACCCCGGGCAGGTGGGACACTGAAGCTTTCTTT. Translated: CAWSTPGRWDTEAFF. Combining the CDR3 with reference TRBV30 and TRBJ1-1 gives the whole variable domain SQTIHQWPATLVQPVGSPLSLECTVEGTSNPNLYWYRQAAGRGLQLLFYSVGIGQISSEVPQNLSASRPQDRQFILSSKKLLLSDSGFYLCAWSTPGRWDTEAFFGQGTRLTVV.

CDR3 coding DNA: TGTGCCAGTGCAGGGGAGGGGTACCCTAATCAGCCCCAGCATTTT. Translated: CASAGEGYPNQPQHF. The chain couples TRBV2 to TRBJ1-5, with D maybe TRBD1 (6 bases). Germline assignment: CDR1 SNHLY and CDR2 FYNNEI. The ends were cut back, 9 bases at V and 4 bases at J, with 19 bases in the middle. This CDR3 is built from 15 residues.

This rearrangement joins TRBV30 to TRBJ1-1; maybe TRBD1 (5 bases). Trimming shortened V by 2 bases and J by 6 bases, and 13 bases separated the two germline ends. CDR3 length: 13 amino acids. CDR1 and CDR2 (germline): GTSNPN, SVGIG (reference sequence). Written as DNA, the CDR3 is TGTGCCTGGAGTATTCGGCGGGGGGCTGAAGCTTTCTTT. It specifies CAWSIRRGAEAFF.

This clone was seen at least ten times. DNA for the CDR3: TGTGCCAGCAGCTCACGGGTCGACATCACAGATACGCAGTATTTT. It translates to CASSSRVDITDTQYF. The chain combines TRBV5-4 with TRBJ2-3; no definite D call. The CDR3 length is 15 residues. Germline V gives CDR1 SGHNT, CDR2 YYREEE (reference sequence). The ends were cut back, 3 bases at V and 2 bases at J, with 13 bases in the middle.

The J gene is TRBJ2-6, the V gene TRBV30; D is uncertain. This CDR3 has 14 amino acids. In germline, CDR1 is GTSNPN, CDR2 SVGIG (reference sequence). Trimming stripped 4 bases from V and 0 bases from J, with 7 bases between. CDR3 residues: CAWTPGSGANVLTF. CDR3 DNA sequence: TGTGCCTGGACCCCGGGCTCTGGGGCCAACGTCCTGACTTTC. The variable domain in full, completed from reference TRBV30 and TRBJ2-6, reads SQTIHQWPATLVQPVGSPLSLECTVEGTSNPNLYWYRQAAGRGLQLLFYSVGIGQISSEVPQNLSASRPQDRQFILSSKKLLLSDSGFYLCAWTPGSGANVLTFGAGSRLTVL.

Only a few counts were recorded for this clone. This rearrangement joins TRBV30 to TRBJ1-2; 7 bases fit TRBD1. Germline V gene lookup returns CDR1 GTSNPN and CDR2 SVGIG (reference sequence). The CDR3 runs 14 residues. With V trimmed by 3 bases and J by 0 bases, 4 bases remained unmatched. The CDR3 DNA reads TGTGCCTGGAGGGGGGACAGTTCTAACTATGGCTACACCTTC. Protein: CAWRGDSSNYGYTF.

The rearrangement links TRBV30 to TRBJ1-2, with TRBD1 as a possible D gene (6 bases). V was clipped by 2 bases and J by 12 bases, with 10 bases between them. Germline-derived CDR1 and CDR2 are GTSNPN and SVGIG (reference sequence). This CDR3 is 10 amino acids long. This chain's CDR3 is CAWSRGRDTF. CDR3 coding DNA: TGTGCCTGGAGTCGGGGGCGTGACACCTTC.

V and J are TRBV6-1 and TRBJ1-2; D is unresolved. Trimming took 1 base from V and 4 from J, leaving 13 bases between them. Looked up from germline, CDR1 is MNHNS and CDR2 is SASEGT. The CDR3 extends over 15 amino acids. The CDR3 DNA follows: TGTGCCAGCAGTGAAGGGAGGGTAGTGGTCTATGGCTACACCTTC. Its protein product is CASSEGRVVVYGYTF.

This chain links TRBV4-2 with TRBJ1-1; D gene ambiguous. This CDR3 comprises 15 residues. Germline values: CDR1 LGHNA, CDR2 YNFKEQ. V lost 0 bases to trimming and J lost 3 bases, with 11 bases between them. CDR3 nucleotide sequence: TGTGCCAGCAGCCAAGATAGGGTTTTACACACTGAAGCTTTCTTT. Protein sequence: CASSQDRVLHTEAFF.

The table lists this clone with a few counts. Lacking the conserved final phenylalanine or tryptophan, this CDR3 likely reflects a read error. It is unclear where the CDR3 begins or ends on the DNA, so no DNA is shown, and the CDR3 is as TCRdb lists it. V usage is TRBV29-1 and J usage is TRBJ1-2. The V gene's germline CDR1 is SQVTM and CDR2 ANQGSEA. The CDR3 is 9 residues long, counting both termini. The CDR3 sequence is CSVGYTLTP.

The V and J genes are TRBV2 and TRBJ2-5; 7 positions match TRBD2. V shed 7 bases, J shed 2 bases, and the junction held 1 base outside the gene matches. This CDR3 contains 12 residues. CDR1 and CDR2 from the germline V gene are SNHLY and FYNNEI. The CDR3 nucleotides read TGTGCCAGCAAGCGGGGTCAAGAGACCCAGTACTTC. Translating gives CASKRGQETQYF.

On this clone itself: Other DNA sequences from this sample encode an identical CDR3 as well. The chain is built from TRBV30 and TRBJ1-1; no definite D call. CDR1 and CDR2 from the germline V gene are GTSNPN and SVGIG (reference sequence). The CDR3 loop spans 11 amino acids. Trimming shortened V by 0 bases and J by 7 bases, and 6 bases separated the two germline ends. The CDR3 region is CAWSVRGEAFF. CDR3 DNA sequence: TGTGCCTGGAGTGTGAGAGGTGAAGCTTTCTTT.

This chain links TRBV9 with TRBJ2-1; D ambiguous. V was shortened by 2 bases and J by 5 bases, with 8 bases between the two germline ends. Germline V lookup: CDR1 SGDLS, CDR2 YYNGEE. This CDR3 has 13 amino acids. The CDR3 reads CASSVKVDNEQFF. CDR3 in DNA: TGTGCCAGCAGCGTGAAGGTGGACAATGAGCAGTTCTTC.

V and J are TRBV7-2 and TRBJ2-5, with no clear D. V was clipped by 0 bases and J by 1 base, with 12 bases between them. Germline V CDR1 and CDR2: SGHTA, FQGNSA. This CDR3 is 16 amino acids long. CDR3 protein: CASSLAHRHTQETQYF. In nucleotides, the CDR3 is TGTGCCAGCAGCTTAGCCCACCGGCACACCCAAGAGACCCAGTACTTC.

The chain has TRBV7-2 and TRBJ2-5, with D possibly being TRBD1 or TRBD2 (5 bases each). The ends were cut back, 1 base at V and 4 bases at J, with 10 bases in the middle. This CDR3 is built from 14 residues. Germline V gene data show CDR1 as SGHTA and CDR2 as FQGNSA. The chain's CDR3 is CASSLEGTGETQYF. The CDR3 DNA reads as TGTGCCAGCAGCTTAGAGGGGACCGGAGAGACCCAGTACTTC.

This clone was recorded once. The genes are TRBV6-5 and TRBJ2-5, with D possibly matching TRBD2 (6 bases). The germline V gene has CDR1 MNHEY and CDR2 SVGAGI. The length of the CDR3 is 15 residues. Trimming took 3 bases from V and 2 from J, leaving 13 bases between them. CDR3 amino acids: CASSYAGRIQETQYF. The DNA for the CDR3 is TGTGCCAGCAGTTATGCGGGACGCATACAAGAGACCCAGTACTTC.

This rearrangement joins TRBV4-2 to TRBJ1-2, with a tentative D call TRBD1 (5 bases). The CDR3 extends over 15 amino acids. Trimming stripped 3 bases from V and 2 bases from J, with 13 bases between. The germline gives CDR1 LGHNA, CDR2 YNFKEQ. DNA of the CDR3: TGTGCCAGCAGCCAGTCTGACAGTGGGAACTATGGCTACACCTTC. It translates to CASSQSDSGNYGYTF.

This clone was found a few times. This chain links TRBV19 with TRBJ1-2; D unclear. The CDR3 is 14 amino acids. Germline loops: CDR1 LNHDA, CDR2 SQIVND (reference sequence). V was trimmed by 0 bases and J by 7 bases, leaving 12 bases between them. The CDR3 protein is CASSIEAGSSGYTF. CDR3 sequence (DNA): TGTGCCAGTAGTATAGAGGCAGGTTCATCTGGCTACACCTTC.

This clone has only a few counts. This chain connects TRBV7-8 to TRBJ2-2; tentative D call: TRBD1 (5 bases). The V end lost 6 bases, the J end lost 1 base, and 9 bases lay between the germline ends. Germline lookup yields CDR1 SGHVS and CDR2 FQNEAQ. CDR3 length equals 14 residues. The CDR3, as DNA: TGTGCCAGCAGGGAAGGGGTGAACACCGGGGAGCTGTTTTTT. Amino acid sequence: CASREGVNTGELFF.

This clone was detected only once. The V gene is TRBV5-8, the J gene TRBJ1-5; 9 bases are shared with TRBD1. The trim removed 4 bases at V and 2 bases at J, leaving 13 bases unmatched. The CDR3 consists of 18 residues. Germline CDR1 and CDR2: SGHTS and YDEGEE. CDR3 residues: CASSLYRGRDEGNQPQHF. CDR3 bases: TGTGCCAGCAGCCTATACAGGGGGCGCGATGAGGGCAATCAGCCCCAGCATTTT.

The CDR3: CASSTGTGGYGQYF. The CDR3 bases are TGTGCCAGCAGTACCGGGACAGGGGGCTATGGCCAGTACTTC. This chain uses TRBV6-5 with TRBJ2-5; 12 nucleotides line up with TRBD1. V shed 5 bases and J 10 bases; nucleotides not matched to a gene: 8. Looked up from germline, CDR1 is MNHEY and CDR2 is SVGAGI. CDR3 size: 14 residues.

The V and J genes are TRBV2 and TRBJ2-4, with D perhaps TRBD1 or TRBD2 (5 bases each). Germline V gives CDR1 SNHLY, CDR2 FYNNEI. The CDR3 spans 18 residues. V was shortened by 4 bases and J by 2 bases, with 21 bases between the two germline ends. The CDR3 region has the DNA TGTGCCAGCAGTGTTTCCCCCGCCGGGACCTTTACCAAAAACATTCAGTACTTC. It specifies CASSVSPAGTFTKNIQYF.

This chain uses TRBV6-5 with TRBJ1-6; D gene unclear. Trimming shortened V by 8 bases and J by 6 bases, and 11 bases separated the two germline ends. The length of the CDR3 is 13 residues. Looked up from germline, CDR1 is MNHEY and CDR2 is SVGAGI. The CDR3 here is CASRYSFNSPLHF. The CDR3 region has the DNA TGTGCCAGCCGATACAGCTTTAATTCACCCCTCCACTTT.

The sample holds a few counts of this clone. The rearrangement uses TRBV5-1 and TRBJ2-2, with D unclear. Germline lookup yields CDR1 SGHRS and CDR2 YFSETQ. V was cut by 0 bases and J by 6 bases, with 9 bases left in between. There are 14 residues in the CDR3. CDR3 sequence reads: CASSLEGRSGELFF. DNA of the CDR3: TGCGCCAGCAGCTTGGAGGGTCGCTCCGGGGAGCTGTTTTTT.

The CDR3 loop is CSVSGRMDTEAFF. The CDR3 bases are TGCAGCGTTAGTGGCCGGATGGACACTGAAGCTTTCTTT. The chain employs TRBV29-1 and TRBJ1-1; no definite D call. The CDR3 spans 13 residues. Trimming removed 5 bases from V and 3 bases from J, with 13 bases in between. Germline V gene sequence: CDR1 SQVTM, CDR2 ANQGSEA.

This clone was recorded a few times. V gene TRBV27 combines with J gene TRBJ1-6; D is unclear. The germline V gene has CDR1 MNHEY and CDR2 SMNVEV (reference sequence). The CDR3 is 14 residues long. The CDR3 protein is CAVRREGYNSPLHF. CDR3 DNA: TGTGCGGTCCGAAGGGAGGGATATAATTCACCCCTCCACTTT.

The table lists this clone with many counts. The chain has TRBV5-1 and TRBJ2-2; the D is unclear. The CDR3 runs to 12 residues. V was cut by 4 bases and J by 4 bases, with 5 bases left in between. Germline-derived CDR1 and CDR2 are SGHRS and YFSETQ. The DNA of the CDR3 is TGCGCCAGCAGCGCTCTCACCGGGGAGCTGTTTTTT. This gives the protein CASSALTGELFF.

The J gene is TRBJ1-2, the V gene TRBV30, with TRBD1 matching 7 bases. Losses at the gene ends were 0 bases for V and 4 bases for J; bases not matched to a gene: 11. Per the germline V gene, CDR1 is GTSNPN and CDR2 is SVGIG (reference sequence). CDR3 size: 16 residues. CDR3 protein: CAWSVTSRGIVYGYTF. CDR3 coding DNA: TGTGCCTGGAGTGTAACCTCCAGGGGGATTGTCTATGGCTACACCTTC.